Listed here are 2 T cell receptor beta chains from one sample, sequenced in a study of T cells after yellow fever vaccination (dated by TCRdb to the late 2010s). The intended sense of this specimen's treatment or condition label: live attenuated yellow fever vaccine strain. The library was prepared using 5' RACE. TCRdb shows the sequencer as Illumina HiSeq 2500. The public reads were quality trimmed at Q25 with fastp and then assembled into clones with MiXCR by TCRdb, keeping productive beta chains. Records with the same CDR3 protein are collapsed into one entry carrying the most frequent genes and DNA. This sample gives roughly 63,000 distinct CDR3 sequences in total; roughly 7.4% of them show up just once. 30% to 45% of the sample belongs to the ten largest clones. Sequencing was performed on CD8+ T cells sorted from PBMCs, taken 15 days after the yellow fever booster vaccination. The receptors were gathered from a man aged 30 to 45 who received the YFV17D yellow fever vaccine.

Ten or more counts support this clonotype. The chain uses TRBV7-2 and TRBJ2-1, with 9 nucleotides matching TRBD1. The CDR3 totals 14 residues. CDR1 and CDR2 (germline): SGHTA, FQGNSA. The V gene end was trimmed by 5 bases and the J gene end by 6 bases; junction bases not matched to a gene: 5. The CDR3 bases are TGTGCCAGCAGCATCGGACAGGGGACCAATGAGCAGTTCTTC. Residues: CASSIGQGTNEQFF.

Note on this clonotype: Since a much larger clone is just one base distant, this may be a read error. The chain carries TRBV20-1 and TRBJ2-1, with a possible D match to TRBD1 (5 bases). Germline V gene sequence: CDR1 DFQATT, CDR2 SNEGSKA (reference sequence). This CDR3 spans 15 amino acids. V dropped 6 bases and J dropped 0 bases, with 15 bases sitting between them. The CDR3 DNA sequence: TGCAGTGCAGCACAGGCTTTGAACTCCTACAATGAGCAGTTCTTC. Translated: CSAAQALNSYNEQFF.